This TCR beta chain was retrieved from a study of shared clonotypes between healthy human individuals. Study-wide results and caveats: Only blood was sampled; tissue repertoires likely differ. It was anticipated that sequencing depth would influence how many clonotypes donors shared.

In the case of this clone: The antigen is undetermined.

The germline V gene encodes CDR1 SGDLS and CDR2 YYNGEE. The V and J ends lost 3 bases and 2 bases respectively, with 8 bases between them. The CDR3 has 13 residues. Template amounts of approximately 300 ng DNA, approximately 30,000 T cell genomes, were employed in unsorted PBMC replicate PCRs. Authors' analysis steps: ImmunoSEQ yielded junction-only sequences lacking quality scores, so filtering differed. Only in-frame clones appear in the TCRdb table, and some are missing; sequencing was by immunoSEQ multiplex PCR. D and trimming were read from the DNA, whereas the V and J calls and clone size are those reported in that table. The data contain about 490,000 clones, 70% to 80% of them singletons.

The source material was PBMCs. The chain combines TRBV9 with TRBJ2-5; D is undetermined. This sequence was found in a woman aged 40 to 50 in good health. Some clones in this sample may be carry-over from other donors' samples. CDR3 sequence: CASSAVPQETQYF. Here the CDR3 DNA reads TGTGCCAGCAGCGCCGTCCCACAAGAGACCCAGTACTTC.